These T cell receptor beta chains were read from a single sample in a study of cytomegalovirus exposure and HLA in healthy donors. Profiled with immunoSEQ multiplex PCR; TCRdb holds only in-frame clones, not every one. The profile shows some 170,000 clones, around 77% of them singletons. Material for sequencing was PBMCs. The receptors originated from a man aged 55 to 70 in good health and CMV-seronegative. The CDR3 runs from the conserved cysteine through the conserved F or W. Each record gives: D gene, V gene, J gene, clone size, CDR3 DNA, CDR3 protein. The D gene is left open where the match is weak. A row's size may be missing; if present it is once, few, many or a size class.

d_call: TRBD2
v_call: TRBV4-3
j_call: TRBJ2-7
clone_size: NA
cdr3_nt: TGCGCCAGCAGCCAGGGACCGGGACTAGCAACCTACGAGCAGTACTTC
cdr3_aa: CASSQGPGLATYEQYF

d_call: NA
v_call: TRBV15
j_call: TRBJ2-3
clone_size: NA
cdr3_nt: TGTGCCACCAGCATGTACGGGAGAAAGGGTACAGATACGCAGTATTTT
cdr3_aa: CATSMYGRKGTDTQYF

d_call: TRBD2
v_call: TRBV19
j_call: TRBJ2-7
clone_size: NA
cdr3_nt: TGTGCCAGTAGTATTAGCGACGGGACTAGGGCCGAGCAGTACTTC
cdr3_aa: CASSISDGTRAEQYF

d_call: NA
v_call: TRBV30
j_call: TRBJ1-5
clone_size: NA
cdr3_nt: TGTGCCTGGAGTAAGGGAGGCAATCAGCCCCAGCATTTT
cdr3_aa: CAWSKGGNQPQHF

d_call: NA
v_call: TRBV5-8
j_call: TRBJ2-1
clone_size: NA
cdr3_nt: TGTGCCAGCAGCTTGGGTCGGGACTCCCTTGCGAATGAGCAGTTCTTC
cdr3_aa: CASSLGRDSLANEQFF

d_call: TRBD1
v_call: TRBV4-3
j_call: TRBJ2-3
clone_size: NA
cdr3_nt: TGCGCCAGCAGCCAAGAAGGGACAGGGACTGGGAGTCCAGATACGCAGTATTTT
cdr3_aa: CASSQEGTGTGSPDTQYF

d_call: NA
v_call: TRBV7-6
j_call: TRBJ1-4
clone_size: NA
cdr3_nt: TGTGCCAGCAGCTTAGCGCGGGATTTGGGGGATTCCTTCGGTGAAAAACTGTTTTTT
cdr3_aa: CASSLARDLGDSFGEKLFF

d_call: TRBD2
v_call: TRBV2
j_call: TRBJ2-1
clone_size: NA
cdr3_nt: TGTGCCAGCAGTGACTTAGCGGGTCTAAATGAGCAGTTCTTC
cdr3_aa: CASSDLAGLNEQFF

d_call: NA
v_call: TRBV27
j_call: TRBJ1-1
clone_size: NA
cdr3_nt: TGTGCCAGCCGCATGAGGACCCGGGGCACTGAAGCTTTCTTT
cdr3_aa: CASRMRTRGTEAFF

d_call: TRBD2
v_call: TRBV28
j_call: TRBJ2-5
clone_size: NA
cdr3_nt: TGTGCCAGCAGGGGGACTAGCGGGAGAGCTTTCCAAGAGACCCAGTACTTC
cdr3_aa: CASRGTSGRAFQETQYF

d_call: NA
v_call: TRBV5-5
j_call: TRBJ2-5
clone_size: NA
cdr3_nt: TGTGCCAGCAGCTTCACGGGAAAATTAGAGACCCAGTACTTC
cdr3_aa: CASSFTGKLETQYF

d_call: NA
v_call: TRBV6-5
j_call: TRBJ1-5
clone_size: NA
cdr3_nt: TGTGCCAGCAGTTCCACGGGGAGTCTAAGCAATCAGCCCCAGCATTTT
cdr3_aa: CASSSTGSLSNQPQHF

d_call: NA
v_call: TRBV2
j_call: TRBJ2-6
clone_size: NA
cdr3_nt: TGTGCCAGCAGTGAAGCTATAGGGGCGCAGGGGGCCAACGTCCTGACTTTC
cdr3_aa: CASSEAIGAQGANVLTF

d_call: TRBD1
v_call: TRBV5-4
j_call: TRBJ1-6
clone_size: NA
cdr3_nt: TGTGCCAGCAGCTCATCCGGGACAGGGGGTAGTTCACCCCTCCACTTT
cdr3_aa: CASSSSGTGGSSPLHF

d_call: TRBD1
v_call: TRBV29-1
j_call: TRBJ2-7
clone_size: NA
cdr3_nt: TGCAGCGTGACGGACAGGGGGCCCTACGAGCAGTACTTC
cdr3_aa: CSVTDRGPYEQYF

d_call: TRBD1
v_call: TRBV5-1
j_call: TRBJ2-2
clone_size: NA
cdr3_nt: TGCGCCAGCAGCCAAGGGACAGGGGTATACACCGGGGAGCTGTTTTTT
cdr3_aa: CASSQGTGVYTGELFF

d_call: NA
v_call: TRBV5-1
j_call: TRBJ2-2
clone_size: NA
cdr3_nt: TGCGCCAGCAGCTTAGGGAGAACCGGGGAGCTGTTTTTT
cdr3_aa: CASSLGRTGELFF

d_call: NA
v_call: TRBV6-5
j_call: TRBJ1-2
clone_size: NA
cdr3_nt: TGTGCCAGCAGTTACTACGGGTTTGGAGGGTATGGCTACACCTTC
cdr3_aa: CASSYYGFGGYGYTF

d_call: TRBD2
v_call: TRBV7-2
j_call: TRBJ2-3
clone_size: NA
cdr3_nt: TGTGCCAGCAGCTTACCCCGCGGTAGCGGGAGTACAGATACGCAGTATTTT
cdr3_aa: CASSLPRGSGSTDTQYF

d_call: NA
v_call: TRBV7-9
j_call: TRBJ2-3
clone_size: once
cdr3_nt: TGTGCCAGCAGCTTAGTAGGGCTAGCTGGCACAGATACGCAGTATTTT
cdr3_aa: CASSLVGLAGTDTQYF

d_call: TRBD2
v_call: TRBV19
j_call: TRBJ2-1
clone_size: NA
cdr3_nt: TGTGCCAGTAGTAGGCTCCTAGCGGGGTCCTACAATGAGCAGTTCTTC
cdr3_aa: CASSRLLAGSYNEQFF

d_call: NA
v_call: TRBV27
j_call: TRBJ1-5
clone_size: NA
cdr3_nt: TGTGCCAGCAGTCCACAGTCGGGGAACAATCAGCCCCAGCATTTT
cdr3_aa: CASSPQSGNNQPQHF

d_call: NA
v_call: TRBV2
j_call: TRBJ1-4
clone_size: few
cdr3_nt: TGTGCCACCACGTCATTTACTACTAATGAAAAACTGTTTTTT
cdr3_aa: CATTSFTTNEKLFF

d_call: NA
v_call: TRBV9
j_call: TRBJ2-7
clone_size: NA
cdr3_nt: TGTGCCAGCAGCGGCCGGGACTTCTCCTACGAGCAGTACTTC
cdr3_aa: CASSGRDFSYEQYF

d_call: NA
v_call: TRBV30
j_call: TRBJ2-7
clone_size: NA
cdr3_nt: TGTGCCTGGAGTGACCAGGTGGACGAGCAGTACTTC
cdr3_aa: CAWSDQVDEQYF

d_call: NA
v_call: TRBV10-3
j_call: TRBJ1-1
clone_size: few
cdr3_nt: TGTGCCACACATCAATACGGGAATGAAGCTTTCTTT
cdr3_aa: CATHQYGNEAFF

d_call: NA
v_call: TRBV15
j_call: TRBJ2-7
clone_size: NA
cdr3_nt: TGTGCCACCCAGAGGGGGGGGCCCGAGCAGTACTTC
cdr3_aa: CATQRGGPEQYF

d_call: NA
v_call: TRBV5-1
j_call: TRBJ2-7
clone_size: NA
cdr3_nt: TGCGCCAGCAGCTTGGGGGGGGAGGAGACCCTATACGAGCAGTACTTC
cdr3_aa: CASSLGGEETLYEQYF

d_call: TRBD2
v_call: TRBV2
j_call: TRBJ2-3
clone_size: NA
cdr3_nt: TGTGCCAGCAGCTACCCTCTGGGGGGAGGGCCCACCCCTAGCACAGATACGCAGTATTTT
cdr3_aa: CASSYPLGGGPTPSTDTQYF

d_call: TRBD1
v_call: TRBV7-9
j_call: TRBJ2-1
clone_size: NA
cdr3_nt: TGTGCCAGCAGCCTTAGACAGGGCCTGGAAAATGAGCAGTTCTTC
cdr3_aa: CASSLRQGLENEQFF

d_call: TRBD1
v_call: TRBV6-4
j_call: TRBJ2-7
clone_size: many
cdr3_nt: TGTGCCAGCAGCCCCTCCTCCGGGACAGCCTCCTACGAGCAGTACTTC
cdr3_aa: CASSPSSGTASYEQYF

d_call: TRBD2
v_call: TRBV30
j_call: TRBJ2-7
clone_size: NA
cdr3_nt: TGTGCCTGGACCCGAGGTAGCGGGCCTACCTACGAGCAGTACTTC
cdr3_aa: CAWTRGSGPTYEQYF

d_call: TRBD2
v_call: TRBV27
j_call: TRBJ2-7
clone_size: NA
cdr3_nt: TGTGCCAGCACCCGGGGACTAGCGGGAGGAGCGGGCTACGAGCAGTACTTC
cdr3_aa: CASTRGLAGGAGYEQYF

d_call: TRBD1
v_call: TRBV6-1
j_call: TRBJ2-5
clone_size: NA
cdr3_nt: TGTGCCAGCAGAAGACAGGGGGAAGAGACCCAGTACTTC
cdr3_aa: CASRRQGEETQYF

d_call: TRBD2
v_call: TRBV11-2
j_call: TRBJ2-7
clone_size: NA
cdr3_nt: TGTGCCAGCAGCTTCGGGACTAGCGGGAGTTCGGGTGAGCAGTACTTC
cdr3_aa: CASSFGTSGSSGEQYF